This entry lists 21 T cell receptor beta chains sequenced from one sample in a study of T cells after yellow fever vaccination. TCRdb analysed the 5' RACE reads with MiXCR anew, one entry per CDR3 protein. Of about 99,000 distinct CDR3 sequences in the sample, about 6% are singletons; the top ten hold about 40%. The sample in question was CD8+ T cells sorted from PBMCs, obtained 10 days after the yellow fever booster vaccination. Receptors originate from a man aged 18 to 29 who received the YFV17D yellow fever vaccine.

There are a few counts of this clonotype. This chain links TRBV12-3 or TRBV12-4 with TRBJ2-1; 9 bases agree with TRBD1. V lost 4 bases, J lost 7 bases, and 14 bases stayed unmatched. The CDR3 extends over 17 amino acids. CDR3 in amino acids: CASSSSPGQGLRNEQFF. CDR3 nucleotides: TGTGCCAGCAGTTCCTCCCCGGGACAGGGATTGAGAAATGAGCAGTTCTTC.

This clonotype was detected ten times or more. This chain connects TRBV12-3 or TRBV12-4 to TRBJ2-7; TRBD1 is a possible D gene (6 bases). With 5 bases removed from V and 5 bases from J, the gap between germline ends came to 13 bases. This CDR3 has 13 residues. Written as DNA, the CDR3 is TGTGCCAGCAGTCCCAAACAGGGAGACGAGCAGTACTTC. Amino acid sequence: CASSPKQGDEQYF.

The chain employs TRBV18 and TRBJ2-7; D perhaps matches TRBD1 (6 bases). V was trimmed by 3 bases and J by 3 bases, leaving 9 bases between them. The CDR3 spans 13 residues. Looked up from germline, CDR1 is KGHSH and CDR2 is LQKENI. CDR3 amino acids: CASSPPDSYEQYV. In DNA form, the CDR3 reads TGTGCCAGCTCACCCCCGGACAGCTACGAGCAGTACGTC.

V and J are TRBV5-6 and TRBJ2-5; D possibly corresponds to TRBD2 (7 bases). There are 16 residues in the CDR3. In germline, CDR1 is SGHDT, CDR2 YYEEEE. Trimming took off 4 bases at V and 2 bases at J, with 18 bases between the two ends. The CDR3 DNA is TGTGCCAGCAGCCGTCCTAGGGGGGGGAAGCAAGAGACCCAGTACTTC. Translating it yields CASSRPRGGKQETQYF. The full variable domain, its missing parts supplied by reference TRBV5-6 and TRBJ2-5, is DAGVTQSPTHLIKTRGQQVTLRCSPKSGHDTVSWYQQALGQGPQFIFQYYEEEERQRGNFPDRFSGHQFPNYSSELNVNALLLGDSALYLCASSRPRGGKQETQYFGPGTRLLVL.

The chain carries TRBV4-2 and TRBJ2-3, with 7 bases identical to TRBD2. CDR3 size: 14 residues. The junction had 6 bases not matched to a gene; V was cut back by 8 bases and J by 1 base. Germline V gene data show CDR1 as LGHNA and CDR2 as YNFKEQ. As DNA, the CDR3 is TGTGCCAGCGGATGGGAGGGCCGCACAGATACGCAGTATTTT. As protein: CASGWEGRTDTQYF.

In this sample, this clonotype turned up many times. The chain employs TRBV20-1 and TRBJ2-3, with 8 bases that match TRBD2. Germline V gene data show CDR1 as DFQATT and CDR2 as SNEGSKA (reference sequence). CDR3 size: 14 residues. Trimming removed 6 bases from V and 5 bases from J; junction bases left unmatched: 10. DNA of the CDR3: TGCAGTGCCATAGCGGGGAATTTAGGAGATACGCAGTATTTT. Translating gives CSAIAGNLGDTQYF.

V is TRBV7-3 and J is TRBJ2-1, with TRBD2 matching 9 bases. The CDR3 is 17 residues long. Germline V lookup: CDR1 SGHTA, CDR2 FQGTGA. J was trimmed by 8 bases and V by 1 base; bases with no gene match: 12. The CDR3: CASSLSSGGLGVDEQFF. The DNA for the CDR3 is TGTGCCAGCAGCTTAAGTAGCGGGGGTCTAGGGGTGGATGAGCAGTTCTTC.

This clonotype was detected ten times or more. CDR3 bases: TGTGCCAGCAGCCCCGCCCAGGGATACGAGCAGTACTTC. Protein: CASSPAQGYEQYF. V is TRBV12-3 or TRBV12-4 and J is TRBJ2-7; possibly TRBD1 for D (5 bases). The CDR3 is 13 amino acids. Between the trimmed V and J ends, which lost 6 bases and 4 bases, there was a span of 13 bases.

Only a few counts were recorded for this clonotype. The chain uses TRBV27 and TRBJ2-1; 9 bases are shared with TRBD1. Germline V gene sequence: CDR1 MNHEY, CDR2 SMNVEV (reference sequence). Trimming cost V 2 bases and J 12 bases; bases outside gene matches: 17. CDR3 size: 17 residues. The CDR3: CASSLGPGGQGRGGQFF. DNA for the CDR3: TGTGCCAGCAGTTTAGGCCCGGGGGGACAGGGAAGAGGTGGGCAGTTCTTC.

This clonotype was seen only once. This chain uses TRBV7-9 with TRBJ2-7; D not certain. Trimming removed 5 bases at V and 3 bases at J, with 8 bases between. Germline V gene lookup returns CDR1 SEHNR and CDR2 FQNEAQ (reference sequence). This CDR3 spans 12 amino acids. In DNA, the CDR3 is TGTGCCAGCAGCAAAGGCGGCTACGAGCAGTACGTC. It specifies CASSKGGYEQYV.

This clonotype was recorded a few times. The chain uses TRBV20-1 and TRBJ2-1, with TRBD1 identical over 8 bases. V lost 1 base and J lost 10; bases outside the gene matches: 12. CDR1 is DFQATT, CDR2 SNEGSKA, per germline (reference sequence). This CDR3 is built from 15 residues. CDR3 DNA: TGCAGTGCTAGAGTTGGACAGGGAATGGTTCGGGAGCAGTTCTTC. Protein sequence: CSARVGQGMVREQFF.

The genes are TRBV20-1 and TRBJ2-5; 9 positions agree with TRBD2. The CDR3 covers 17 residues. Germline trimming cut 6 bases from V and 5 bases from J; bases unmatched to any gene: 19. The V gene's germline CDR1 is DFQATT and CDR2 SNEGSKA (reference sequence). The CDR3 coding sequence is TGCAGTGCCCAATCCGGGACTAGCTTGATAAGGACGGAGACCCAGTACTTC. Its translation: CSAQSGTSLIRTETQYF.

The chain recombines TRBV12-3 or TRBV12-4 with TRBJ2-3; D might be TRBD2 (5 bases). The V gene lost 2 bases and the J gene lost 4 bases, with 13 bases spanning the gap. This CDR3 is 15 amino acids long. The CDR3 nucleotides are TGTGCCAGCAGTTTATGGAGCGAGGGCGCAGATACGCAGTATTTT. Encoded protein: CASSLWSEGADTQYF.

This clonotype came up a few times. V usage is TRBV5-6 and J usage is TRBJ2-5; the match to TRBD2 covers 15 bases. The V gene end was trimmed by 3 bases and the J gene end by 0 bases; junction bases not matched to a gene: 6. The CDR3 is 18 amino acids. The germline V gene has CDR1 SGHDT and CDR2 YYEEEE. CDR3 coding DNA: TGTGCCAGCAGCTCCGCCGGGACTAGCGGGGGGTACCAAGAGACCCAGTACTTC. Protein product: CASSSAGTSGGYQETQYF.

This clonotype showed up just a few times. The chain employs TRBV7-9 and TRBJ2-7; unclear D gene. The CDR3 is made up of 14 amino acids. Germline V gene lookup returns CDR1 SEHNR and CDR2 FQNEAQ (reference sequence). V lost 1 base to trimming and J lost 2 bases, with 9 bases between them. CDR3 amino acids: CASSLGARTYEQYV. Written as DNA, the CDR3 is TGTGCCAGCAGCTTAGGAGCCCGCACCTACGAGCAGTACGTC.

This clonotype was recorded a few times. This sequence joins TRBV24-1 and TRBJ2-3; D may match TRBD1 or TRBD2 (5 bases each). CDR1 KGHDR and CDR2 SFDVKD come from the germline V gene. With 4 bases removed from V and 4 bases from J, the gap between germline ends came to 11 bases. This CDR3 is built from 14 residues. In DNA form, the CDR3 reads TGTGCCACCAGTGAAGAGGGACCGTCAGATACGCAGTATTTT. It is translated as CATSEEGPSDTQYF.

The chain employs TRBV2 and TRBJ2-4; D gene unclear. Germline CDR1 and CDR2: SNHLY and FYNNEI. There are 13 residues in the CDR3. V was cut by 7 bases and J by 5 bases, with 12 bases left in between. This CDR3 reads CASNLGYENIQYF. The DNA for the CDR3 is TGTGCCAGCAATTTGGGTTATGAAAACATTCAGTACTTC.

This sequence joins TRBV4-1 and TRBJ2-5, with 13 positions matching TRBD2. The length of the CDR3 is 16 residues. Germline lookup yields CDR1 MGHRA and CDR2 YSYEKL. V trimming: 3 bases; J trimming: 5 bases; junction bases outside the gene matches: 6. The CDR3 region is CASSHTTSGGKETQYF. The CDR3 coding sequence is TGCGCCAGCAGCCATACGACTAGCGGGGGGAAGGAGACCCAGTACTTC.

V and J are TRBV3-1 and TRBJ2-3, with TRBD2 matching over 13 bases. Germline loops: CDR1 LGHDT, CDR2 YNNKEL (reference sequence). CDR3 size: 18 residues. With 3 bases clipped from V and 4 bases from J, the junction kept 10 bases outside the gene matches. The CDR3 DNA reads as TGTGCCAGCAGCCAGCCGGGACTAGCGGGGCTAGCCTCAGATACGCAGTATTTT. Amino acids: CASSQPGLAGLASDTQYF.

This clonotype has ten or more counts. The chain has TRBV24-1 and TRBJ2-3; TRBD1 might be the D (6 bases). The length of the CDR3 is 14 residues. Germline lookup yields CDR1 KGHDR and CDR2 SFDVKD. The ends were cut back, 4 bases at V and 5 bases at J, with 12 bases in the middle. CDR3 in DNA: TGTGCCACCAGTGAAACAGGGTATGGAGATACGCAGTATTTT. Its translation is CATSETGYGDTQYF.

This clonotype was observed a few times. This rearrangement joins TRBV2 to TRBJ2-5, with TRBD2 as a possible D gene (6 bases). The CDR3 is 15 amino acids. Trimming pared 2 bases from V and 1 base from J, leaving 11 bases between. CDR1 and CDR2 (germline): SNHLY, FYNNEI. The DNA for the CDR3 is TGTGCCAGCAGTGAATGGGGAGGAGGCCAAGAGACCCAGTACTTC. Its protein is CASSEWGGGQETQYF.